The 24 T cell receptor beta chains below were found in one sample sequenced in a study of T cell repertoires in cytomegalovirus infection. TCRdb independently ran MiXCR on the reads; one entry per CDR3 protein. The table shows 200,000 to 300,000 distinct CDR3 sequences, with approximately 13% occurring only once. Sequenced material: PBMCs. These receptors all stem from a human donor in good health (CMV status not recorded). Some clones in this sample may be carry-over from other donors' samples.

The sample holds many counts of this clonotype. The chain carries TRBV6-6 and TRBJ2-7; D may be TRBD2 (6 bases). Germline V gives CDR1 MNHNY, CDR2 SVGAGI (reference sequence). The V gene lost 2 bases and the J gene lost 4 bases, with 6 bases spanning the gap. This CDR3 has 12 amino acids. CDR3 protein: CASSYAGYEQYF. The CDR3 DNA reads as TGTGCCAGCAGTTACGCGGGATACGAGCAGTACTTC.

This chain links TRBV7-2 with TRBJ1-5; D is uncertain. This CDR3 is 17 amino acids long. Trimming pared 5 bases from V and 2 bases from J, leaving 19 bases between. CDR1 is SGHTA, CDR2 FQGNSA, per germline. The CDR3 DNA reads as TGTGCCAGCAGCCCCTCGAGGAGGGTGGTAGGCAATCAGCCCCAGCATTTT. This gives the protein CASSPSRRVVGNQPQHF.

This clonotype was counted between two and nine times. This chain connects TRBV19 to TRBJ2-5; D is perhaps TRBD2 (6 bases). The V end was cut by 3 bases, the J end by 2 bases, with 10 bases between. Germline V CDR1 and CDR2: LNHDA, SQIVND (reference sequence). The CDR3 has 14 residues. The CDR3 sequence: CASSIEGRQETQYF. CDR3 sequence (DNA): TGTGCCAGTAGTATCGAGGGGAGGCAAGAGACCCAGTACTTC.

Ten or more counts support this clonotype. V gene TRBV7-2 combines with J gene TRBJ1-6, with a weak D call TRBD1 (6 bases). The CDR3 has 16 amino acids. Looked up from germline, CDR1 is SGHTA and CDR2 is FQGNSA. The V end was cut by 5 bases, the J end by 9 bases, with 20 bases between. The CDR3 DNA follows: TGTGCCAGCAGCCCCCAACTCGGGACAATAGGTTCACCCCTCCACTTT. Its translation is CASSPQLGTIGSPLHF.

This clonotype was recorded a few times. This chain uses TRBV10-3 with TRBJ1-3; 8 bases fit TRBD1. This CDR3 is 16 amino acids long. J gave up 5 bases and V 0 bases, and 6 bases lay outside the gene matches. In germline, CDR1 is ENHRY, CDR2 SYGVKD. The CDR3 region is CAISESVRGRRNTIYF. The DNA of the CDR3 is TGTGCCATCAGTGAGTCAGTCAGGGGGCGAAGAAACACCATATATTTT.

This clonotype has ten or more counts. The chain combines TRBV5-1 with TRBJ2-1, with D tentatively TRBD1 or TRBD2 (6 bases each). Looked up from germline, CDR1 is SGHRS and CDR2 is YFSETQ. This CDR3 is 15 amino acids long. Trimming shortened V by 2 bases and J by 9 bases, and 18 bases separated the two germline ends. The CDR3 DNA sequence: TGCGCCAGCAGCTTTGGCAGGGGTACTAGCTTTGAGCAGTTCTTC. This translates into CASSFGRGTSFEQFF.

This clonotype was detected ten times or more. This chain joins TRBV4-1 and TRBJ2-2; D not resolved. Germline V gives CDR1 MGHRA, CDR2 YSYEKL. Trimming took off 0 bases at V and 2 bases at J, with 10 bases between the two ends. The CDR3 extends over 16 amino acids. The CDR3 reads CASSQESMYNTGELFF. Here the CDR3 DNA reads TGCGCCAGCAGCCAAGAAAGCATGTATAACACCGGGGAGCTGTTTTTT.

Ten or more counts support this clonotype. This rearrangement joins TRBV7-2 to TRBJ1-4; a possible D gene is TRBD1 (5 bases). Germline CDR1 reads SGHTA; CDR2 reads FQGNSA. The CDR3 consists of 15 residues. V was clipped by 5 bases and J by 8 bases, with 18 bases between them. CDR3 loop: CASSPSQGLPEKLFF. The DNA for the CDR3 is TGTGCCAGCAGCCCTAGCCAGGGACTCCCGGAAAAACTGTTTTTT.

This chain uses TRBV15 with TRBJ1-2; no reliable D call. The CDR3 is 15 amino acids. Germline CDR1 reads LNHNV; CDR2 reads YYDKDF (reference sequence). V gave up 1 base and J gave up 2 bases, with 11 bases separating them. The CDR3 DNA follows: TGTGCCACCAGCAGAGGGGAGGGCACCAACTATGGCTACACCTTC. Translating it yields CATSRGEGTNYGYTF.

Only a few counts were recorded for this clonotype. The rearrangement links TRBV5-1 to TRBJ1-4; no clear D. Germline CDR1 reads SGHRS; CDR2 reads YFSETQ. The length of the CDR3 is 16 residues. Trimming pared 3 bases from V and 0 bases from J, leaving 12 bases between. The CDR3 loop reads CASSWGISATNEKLFF. CDR3 nucleotides: TGCGCCAGCAGCTGGGGAATTTCTGCAACTAATGAAAAACTGTTTTTT.

The chain carries TRBV10-3 and TRBJ2-7; D might be TRBD1 (5 bases). Trimming removed 4 bases at V and 1 base at J, with 8 bases between. Germline V gives CDR1 ENHRY, CDR2 SYGVKD. CDR3 length: 13 amino acids. The CDR3 region is CAISGQGSYEQYF. In DNA form, the CDR3 reads TGTGCCATCAGTGGGCAGGGATCCTACGAGCAGTACTTC.

This clonotype was seen ten or more times. This rearrangement joins TRBV6-6 to TRBJ2-5; D unclear. From germline, CDR1 is MNHNY and CDR2 SVGAGI (reference sequence). V was clipped by 6 bases and J by 4 bases, with 15 bases between them. The CDR3 is 14 residues long. The CDR3 DNA sequence: TGTGCCAGCAGCCCCCGGATCCCCACAGAGACCCAGTACTTC. Translation gives CASSPRIPTETQYF.

This clonotype was detected many times. V gene TRBV12-3 or TRBV12-4 combines with J gene TRBJ2-7, with 7 bases matching TRBD2. Trimming removed 5 bases from V and 6 bases from J; junction bases left unmatched: 25. This CDR3 region has 19 residues. The CDR3 protein is CASSPDTSARGVRDSEQYF. CDR3 nucleotides: TGTGCCAGCAGTCCGGATACTAGCGCGAGAGGGGTACGCGACTCCGAGCAGTACTTC.

This clonotype occurred many times. This chain joins TRBV27 and TRBJ2-7, with D tentatively TRBD1 (6 bases). The germline V gene has CDR1 MNHEY and CDR2 SMNVEV (reference sequence). The CDR3 is 14 amino acids. The ends were cut back, 5 bases at V and 4 bases at J, with 15 bases in the middle. CDR3 nucleotides: TGTGCCAGCAGTCCGAGACAGGATCCATACGAGCAGTACTTC. As protein: CASSPRQDPYEQYF.

This clonotype was counted at least ten times. The chain combines TRBV29-1 with TRBJ2-4, with D tentatively TRBD1 (5 bases). Trimming cost V 4 bases and J 3 bases, with 10 bases left between them. The CDR3 extends over 13 amino acids. Germline V lookup: CDR1 SQVTM, CDR2 ANQGSEA. The CDR3 here is CSVGGGGKNIQYF. CDR3 in DNA: TGCAGCGTTGGGGGCGGTGGCAAAAACATTCAGTACTTC.

This clonotype has a count of ten or more. The rearrangement links TRBV12-3 or TRBV12-4 to TRBJ1-2, with D tentatively TRBD1 (6 bases). V was clipped by 7 bases and J by 8 bases, with 20 bases between them. The CDR3 has 14 amino acids. Here the CDR3 DNA reads TGTGCCAGCACCACCCGCAGGGGTGTAGGGGGCTACACCTTC. The encoded protein is CASTTRRGVGGYTF.

Ten or more counts support this clonotype. This chain connects TRBV28 to TRBJ2-2, with 9 bases that match TRBD2. Germline CDR1 and CDR2: MDHEN and SYDVKM. The CDR3 spans 15 residues. Losses at the gene ends were 8 bases for V and 3 bases for J; bases not matched to a gene: 7. CDR3 residues: CASRRGGRDTGELFF. The DNA of the CDR3 is TGTGCCAGCCGGAGGGGCGGGAGGGACACCGGGGAGCTGTTTTTT.

At least ten counts were recorded for this clonotype. J is TRBJ1-4 and V is TRBV7-2; a possible D gene is TRBD1 (6 bases). From germline, CDR1 is SGHTA and CDR2 FQGNSA. V was trimmed by 6 bases and J by 0 bases, leaving 14 bases between them. The CDR3 runs 16 residues. The CDR3 DNA reads TGTGCCAGCAGTTCGGGACAACCAACAACTAATGAAAAACTGTTTTTT. Its protein product is CASSSGQPTTNEKLFF.

This clonotype has ten or more counts. This chain links TRBV7-2 with TRBJ2-7; D is ambiguous. CDR3 length equals 15 residues. Per germline, CDR1 SGHTA and CDR2 FQGNSA. Trimming pared 4 bases from V and 5 bases from J, leaving 18 bases between. The CDR3 bases are TGTGCCAGCAGCTCCCGTGGGCTGGTTTCCAACGAGCAGTACTTC. This sequence encodes CASSSRGLVSNEQYF. The variable domain in full, completed from reference TRBV7-2 and TRBJ2-7, reads GAGVSQSPSNKVTEKGKDVELRCDPISGHTALYWYRQSLGQGLEFLIYFQGNSAPDKSGLPSDRFSAERTGGSVSTLTIQRTQQEDSAVYLCASSSRGLVSNEQYFGPGTRLTVT.

In this sample, this clonotype turned up a few times. The CDR3 DNA follows: TGCAGTGCTAGAGCGTCAGGGTTTCAAGAGACCCAGTACTTC. Amino acid sequence: CSARASGFQETQYF. The chain combines TRBV20-1 with TRBJ2-5; tentative D call: TRBD1 (5 bases). Germline lookup yields CDR1 DFQATT and CDR2 SNEGSKA (reference sequence). CDR3 length: 14 amino acids. V was cut by 1 base and J by 2 bases, with 11 bases left in between.

This chain joins TRBV29-1 and TRBJ1-6, with D possibly being TRBD1 (5 bases). The germline V gene has CDR1 SQVTM and CDR2 ANQGSEA. CDR3 length: 14 residues. Trimming left V 4 bases short and J 8 bases short, with 15 bases between. CDR3 in DNA: TGCAGCGTTGCCGAGACGGGGGGTGATTCACCCCTCCACTTT. It translates to CSVAETGGDSPLHF.

This clonotype was found many times. The rearrangement uses TRBV7-2 and TRBJ2-3, with 11 bases lining up with TRBD2. Looked up from germline, CDR1 is SGHTA and CDR2 is FQGNSA. Unmatched junction bases numbered 4, after V lost 5 bases and J lost 0 bases. This CDR3 is built from 16 residues. This CDR3 reads CASSLRTSGSTDTQYF. The DNA for the CDR3 is TGTGCCAGCAGCCTCCGGACTAGCGGGAGCACAGATACGCAGTATTTT.

The chain combines TRBV20-1 with TRBJ2-3; 8 bases align to TRBD2. Germline CDR1 and CDR2: DFQATT and SNEGSKA (reference sequence). The trim removed 6 bases at V and 2 bases at J, leaving 7 bases unmatched. The length of the CDR3 is 14 residues. The CDR3 nucleotides read TGCAGTGCACCTACTAGCGGCCTCACAGATACGCAGTATTTT. It specifies CSAPTSGLTDTQYF.

This clonotype was detected only a few times. The CDR3 nucleotides read TGTGCCAGTAGCATCGAATCTAACTATGGCTACACCTTC. Protein: CASSIESNYGYTF. V is TRBV19 and J is TRBJ1-2; D is undetermined. Trimming took 6 bases from V and 0 from J, leaving 8 bases between them. Germline V gives CDR1 LNHDA, CDR2 SQIVND (reference sequence). The CDR3 spans 13 residues. Full variable domain (rest looked up from reference TRBV19 and TRBJ1-2): DGGITQSPKYLFRKEGQNVTLSCEQNLNHDAMYWYRQDPGQGLRLIYYSQIVNDFQKGDIAEGYSVSREKKESFPLTVTSAQKNPTAFYLCASSIESNYGYTFGSGTRLTVV.